These 19 T cell receptor beta chains came from one sample sequenced in a study of identical twins. TCRdb used MiXCR to reprocess the 5' RACE reads, holding one entry per CDR3 protein. Among hundreds of thousands of distinct CDR3 sequences listed, approximately 22% were seen once. These data were also filed under a second study, of T cells expressing NK-cell markers.

Sequencing was carried out using PBMCs. The receptors here all came from a woman between 18 and 30 years old in good health.

J is TRBJ2-1 and V is TRBV6-5; 8 bases are a match to TRBD2. The CDR3 totals 16 residues. J lost 2 bases, V lost 2 bases, and 5 bases had no gene match. Germline values: CDR1 MNHEY, CDR2 SVGAGI. CDR3 nucleotide sequence: TGTGCCAGCAGTTACACTCCGACTAGCGCCTACAATGAGCAGTTCTTC. Its protein product is CASSYTPTSAYNEQFF.

CDR3 loop: CASGFWQGNYEQYF. The CDR3 nucleotides read TGTGCTAGTGGTTTTTGGCAGGGCAACTACGAGCAGTACTTC. The J gene is TRBJ2-7, the V gene TRBV12-5; TRBD1 is a possible D gene (5 bases). V lost 3 bases, J lost 3 bases, and 12 bases lay in between. The CDR3 totals 14 residues. Looked up from germline, CDR1 is LGHNT and CDR2 is FRNRAP.

V gene TRBV20-1 combines with J gene TRBJ2-7, with no clear D. The CDR3 contains 13 residues. Trimming took 3 bases from V and 2 from J, leaving 11 bases between them. The V gene's germline CDR1 is DFQATT and CDR2 SNEGSKA (reference sequence). CDR3 in amino acids: CSASGRVTYEQYF. CDR3 bases: TGCAGTGCTAGTGGTCGGGTTACCTACGAGCAGTACTTC.

This clonotype showed up just a few times. This chain links TRBV29-1 with TRBJ1-1; D is unresolved. The germline V gene encodes CDR1 SQVTM and CDR2 ANQGSEA. The CDR3 spans 13 residues. The germline V and J ends were trimmed by 4 bases and 0 bases, with 9 bases remaining between them. In DNA form, the CDR3 reads TGCAGCGTTGGGCGGGGTCTGAACACTGAAGCTTTCTTT. Protein: CSVGRGLNTEAFF.

V is TRBV12-3 or TRBV12-4 and J is TRBJ2-1, with TRBD2 matching over 14 bases. The V gene end was trimmed by 4 bases and the J gene end by 8 bases; junction bases not matched to a gene: 4. The CDR3 runs to 15 residues. The CDR3 reads CASSSGTSGGYEQFF. CDR3 nucleotides: TGTGCCAGCAGTTCCGGGACTAGCGGGGGTTATGAGCAGTTCTTC.

The rearrangement links TRBV3-1 to TRBJ2-7, with D unresolved. V shed 4 bases and J shed 6 bases, with 13 bases lying between them. The germline gives CDR1 LGHDT, CDR2 YNNKEL (reference sequence). The CDR3 has 13 residues. CDR3 DNA: TGTGCCAGCAGCCTGGGGTGGATCGGCGAGCAGTACTTC. Its protein is CASSLGWIGEQYF.

The genes are TRBV12-3 or TRBV12-4 and TRBJ2-7; 9 nucleotides match TRBD2. Losses at the gene ends were 2 bases for V and 5 bases for J; bases not matched to a gene: 7. CDR3 length: 15 amino acids. The CDR3 loop reads CASSLRPAGGHEQYF. The DNA of the CDR3 is TGTGCCAGCAGTTTAAGACCAGCGGGGGGCCACGAGCAGTACTTC.

This clonotype was seen only a few times. The rearrangement links TRBV5-1 to TRBJ2-5, with no clear D. V lost 5 bases and J lost 0, with 8 bases in between. The CDR3 extends over 13 amino acids. CDR1 is SGHRS and CDR2 is YFSETQ in the germline V gene. CDR3 coding DNA: TGCGCCAGCAGAACGTGGTACCAAGAGACCCAGTACTTC. Its protein is CASRTWYQETQYF.

The V call is TRBV3-1, the J call TRBJ2-1; D might be TRBD1 (5 bases). Germline V gene lookup returns CDR1 LGHDT and CDR2 YNNKEL (reference sequence). V lost 4 bases, J lost 8 bases, and 15 bases lay in between. CDR3 length equals 14 residues. The CDR3 spells CASSPLGVGDEQFF. The CDR3 DNA reads as TGTGCCAGCAGCCCCCTAGGGGTTGGTGATGAGCAGTTCTTC.

This chain joins TRBV27 and TRBJ2-1; TRBD1 matches at 8 bases. Germline V gives CDR1 MNHEY, CDR2 SMNVEV (reference sequence). The CDR3 is made up of 15 amino acids. Trimming at V came to 10 bases and at J to 5 bases, leaving 13 bases not matched to a gene. The CDR3 spells CATLDRAGGHNEQFF. The CDR3 nucleotides read TGTGCCACCCTGGATAGGGCAGGGGGCCACAATGAGCAGTTCTTC.

V usage is TRBV10-2 and J usage is TRBJ2-1, with D hard to call. This CDR3 is built from 11 residues. The ends were cut back, 3 bases at V and 15 bases at J, with 12 bases in the middle. The germline V gene encodes CDR1 WSHSY and CDR2 SAAADI. CDR3 region: CASSERVVLFF. CDR3 in DNA: TGCGCCAGCAGTGAACGGGTGGTGTTGTTCTTC.

As for this clonotype: Compared with germline, one end of the junction differs, possibly owing to a read error. The chain recombines TRBV2 with TRBJ2-7; 9 bases align to TRBD2. There are 17 residues in the CDR3. Germline assignment: CDR1 SNHLY and CDR2 FYNNEI. CDR3 nucleotide sequence: TGTACCAGCAGTTTAGATGTCAGCGGGGGGTTCCTTTACGAGCAGTACTTC. Amino acid sequence: CTSSLDVSGGFLYEQYF.

This clonotype has just a few counts. The genes are TRBV6-5 and TRBJ1-1; no definite D call. The CDR3 covers 16 residues. V was cut by 0 bases and J by 6 bases, with 17 bases left in between. The germline V gene has CDR1 MNHEY and CDR2 SVGAGI. Here the CDR3 DNA reads TGTGCCAGCAGTTACTCACCTGGGGAGGGCAGCGCTGAAGCTTTCTTT. It encodes CASSYSPGEGSAEAFF.

The CDR3 here is CACVGEELFF. The CDR3 nucleotides are TGTGCCTGCGTGGGGGAGGAGCTGTTTTTT. This chain links TRBV30 with TRBJ2-2, with D possibly called TRBD1 or TRBD2 (5 bases each). V lost 6 bases and J 10 bases, leaving 9 bases between the germline ends. In germline, CDR1 is GTSNPN, CDR2 SVGIG (reference sequence). This CDR3 contains 10 residues.

The rearrangement uses TRBV29-1 and TRBJ2-7; TRBD1 matches 9 bases. The CDR3 consists of 12 residues. From germline, CDR1 is SQVTM and CDR2 ANQGSEA. The V gene end was trimmed by 7 bases and the J gene end by 3 bases; junction bases not matched to a gene: 4. CDR3: CSGGQGRYEQYF. The CDR3 DNA reads as TGCAGCGGGGGACAGGGACGCTACGAGCAGTACTTC.

This clonotype has at least ten counts. V usage is TRBV5-6 and J usage is TRBJ2-1, with 13 positions matching TRBD2. CDR1 is SGHDT and CDR2 is YYEEEE in the germline V gene. The ends lost 3 bases at V and 9 bases at J; junction bases unmatched: 12. The CDR3 covers 17 residues. The CDR3: CASSSPPGLAGAAEQFF. The CDR3 DNA follows: TGTGCCAGCAGCTCTCCCCCCGGACTAGCGGGAGCGGCTGAGCAGTTCTTC.

The genes are TRBV20-1 and TRBJ1-3, with D unclear. Trimming removed 3 bases from V and 1 base from J, with 13 bases in between. Germline assignment: CDR1 DFQATT and CDR2 SNEGSKA (reference sequence). The length of the CDR3 is 15 residues. The CDR3 DNA is TGCAGTGCTAGGTCGGAACCTGGGTCTGGAAACACCATATATTTT. Amino acids: CSARSEPGSGNTIYF.

This clonotype was detected ten times or more. This chain joins TRBV20-1 and TRBJ2-1; the match to TRBD1 covers 9 bases. Trimming cost V 4 bases and J 2 bases; bases outside gene matches: 3. This CDR3 contains 14 residues. The germline gives CDR1 DFQATT, CDR2 SNEGSKA (reference sequence). The CDR3 DNA reads as TGCAGTGCTACGGACAGGGGTACCTACAATGAGCAGTTCTTC. This translates into CSATDRGTYNEQFF.

The chain recombines TRBV3-1 with TRBJ2-1; tentative D call: TRBD2 (5 bases). With 6 bases removed from V and 8 bases from J, the gap between germline ends came to 17 bases. There are 14 residues in the CDR3. The germline CDR1 and CDR2 sequences are LGHDT and YNNKEL (reference sequence). DNA for the CDR3: TGTGCCAGCAGATTAGGACTCCCGGGCCATGAGCAGTTCTTC. Translation gives CASRLGLPGHEQFF.